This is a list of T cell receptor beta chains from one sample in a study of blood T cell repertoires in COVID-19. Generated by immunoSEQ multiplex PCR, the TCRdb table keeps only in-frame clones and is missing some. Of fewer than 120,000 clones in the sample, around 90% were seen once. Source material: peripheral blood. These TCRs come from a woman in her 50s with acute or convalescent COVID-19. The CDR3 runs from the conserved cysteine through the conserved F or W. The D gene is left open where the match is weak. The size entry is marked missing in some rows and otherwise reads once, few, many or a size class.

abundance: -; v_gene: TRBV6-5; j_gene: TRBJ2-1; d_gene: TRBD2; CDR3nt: TGTGCCAGCAGTTACCGGGGGAGGGGATTAAATGAGCAGTTCTTC; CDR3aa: CASSYRGRGLNEQFF
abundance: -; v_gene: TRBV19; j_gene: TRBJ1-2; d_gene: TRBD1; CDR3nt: TGTGCCAGTAGTATAGGACAGGGGGACTTAGCTAACTATGGCTACACCTTC; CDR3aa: CASSIGQGDLANYGYTF
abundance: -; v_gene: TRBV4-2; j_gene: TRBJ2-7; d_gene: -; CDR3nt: TGTGCCAGCAGCCACGGAACCGGGACAAGCTCCCTCGGTAGGCAGTACTTC; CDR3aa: CASSHGTGTSSLGRQYF
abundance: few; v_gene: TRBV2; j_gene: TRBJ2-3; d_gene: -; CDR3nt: TGTGCCAGCAGTGATAGAGCCTTCACAGATACGCAGTATTTT; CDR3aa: CASSDRAFTDTQYF
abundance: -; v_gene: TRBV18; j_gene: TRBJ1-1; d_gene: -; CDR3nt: TGTGCCAGCTCACTCCACAGGGACCCGAACACTGAAGCTTTCTTT; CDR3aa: CASSLHRDPNTEAFF
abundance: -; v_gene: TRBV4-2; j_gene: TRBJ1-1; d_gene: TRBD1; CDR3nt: TGTGCCAGCAGCACTACAGGGGGGGAAGCTTTCTTT; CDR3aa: CASSTTGGEAFF
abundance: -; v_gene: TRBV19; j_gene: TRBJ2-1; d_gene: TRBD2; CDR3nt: TGTGCCAGTACTTCTAGCGGGAGGGCCGGCAATGAGCAGTTCTTC; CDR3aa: CASTSSGRAGNEQFF
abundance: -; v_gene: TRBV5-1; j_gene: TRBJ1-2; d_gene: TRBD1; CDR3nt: TGCGCCAGCAGCTTATTACAGGGGACGAATGGCTACACCTTC; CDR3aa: CASSLLQGTNGYTF
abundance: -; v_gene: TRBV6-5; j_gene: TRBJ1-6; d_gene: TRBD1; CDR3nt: TGTGCCAGCAGTTGGGACCCGACAGGGCAGAATTCACCCCTCCACTTT; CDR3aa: CASSWDPTGQNSPLHF
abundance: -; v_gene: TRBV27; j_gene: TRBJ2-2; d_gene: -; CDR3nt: TGTGCCAGCAGTTTGCGCGGGACTCTGAACACCGGGGAGCTGTTTTTT; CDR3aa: CASSLRGTLNTGELFF
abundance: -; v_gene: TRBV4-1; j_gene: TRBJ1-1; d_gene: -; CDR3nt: TGCGCCAGCAGTACGGCGGCGAACACTGAAGCTTTCTTT; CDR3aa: CASSTAANTEAFF
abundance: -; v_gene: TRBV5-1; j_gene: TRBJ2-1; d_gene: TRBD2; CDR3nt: TGCGCCAGCAGCTCCCCGGGACTAGCGGGCCGGGAGCAGTTCTTC; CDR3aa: CASSSPGLAGREQFF
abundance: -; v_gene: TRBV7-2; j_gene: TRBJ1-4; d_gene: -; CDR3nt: TGTGCCAGCAGCCCAGGCCTAAGTCCAGGGGAGGGTGAAAAACTGTTTTTT; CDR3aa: CASSPGLSPGEGEKLFF
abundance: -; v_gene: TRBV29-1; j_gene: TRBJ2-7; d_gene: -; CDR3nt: TGCAGCGTTGACACGGGTGTCCACGAGCAGTACTTC; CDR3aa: CSVDTGVHEQYF
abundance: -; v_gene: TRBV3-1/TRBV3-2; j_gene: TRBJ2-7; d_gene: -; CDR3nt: TGTGCCAGCAGCCGGCGACCTGGGGAGGTGGGGCAGTACTTC; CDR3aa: CASSRRPGEVGQYF
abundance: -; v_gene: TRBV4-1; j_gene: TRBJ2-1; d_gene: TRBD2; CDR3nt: TGCGCCAGCAGCCAAGATGGCGGGAGCATGGTTGAGCAGTTCTTC; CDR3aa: CASSQDGGSMVEQFF
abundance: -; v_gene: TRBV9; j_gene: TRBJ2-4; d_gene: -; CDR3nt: TGTGCCAGCAGCCCTCAACTTCTAGCGGCCAAAAACATTCAGTACTTC; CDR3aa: CASSPQLLAAKNIQYF
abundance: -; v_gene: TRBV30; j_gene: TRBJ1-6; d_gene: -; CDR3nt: TGTGCCTGGAACGACAGGCCAGCCTCACCCCTCCACTTT; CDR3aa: CAWNDRPASPLHF
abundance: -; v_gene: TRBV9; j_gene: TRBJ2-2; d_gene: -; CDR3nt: TGTGCCAGCAGATCCGTCGGGAATACCGGGGAGCTGTTTTTT; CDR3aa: CASRSVGNTGELFF
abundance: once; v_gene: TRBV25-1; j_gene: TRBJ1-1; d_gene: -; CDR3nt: TGTGCCAGCAGTGAATATGGCAGTGAAGCTTTCTTT; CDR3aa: CASSEYGSEAFF
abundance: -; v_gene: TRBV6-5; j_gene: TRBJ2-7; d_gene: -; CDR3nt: TGTGCCAGCGGCTCGGGTTGGTACGAGCAGTACTTC; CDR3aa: CASGSGWYEQYF
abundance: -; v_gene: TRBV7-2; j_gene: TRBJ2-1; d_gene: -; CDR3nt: TGTGCCAGCAGCCGGGGAGGGCAGGGGAGCAATGAGCAGTTCTTC; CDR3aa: CASSRGGQGSNEQFF
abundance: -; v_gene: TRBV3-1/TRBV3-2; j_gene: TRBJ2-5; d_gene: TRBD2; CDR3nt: TGTGCCAGCAGCCCTAGCGGCTCCCGGGTAGAGACCCAGTACTTC; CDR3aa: CASSPSGSRVETQYF
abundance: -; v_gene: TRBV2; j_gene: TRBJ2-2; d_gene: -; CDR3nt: TGTGCCAGCACTCGCGGAGGCGGGGAGCTGTTTTTT; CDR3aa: CASTRGGGELFF
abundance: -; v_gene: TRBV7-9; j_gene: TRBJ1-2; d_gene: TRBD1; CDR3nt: TGTGCCAGCAGTTACCAGACAGGGAGCTATGGCTACACCTTC; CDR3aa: CASSYQTGSYGYTF
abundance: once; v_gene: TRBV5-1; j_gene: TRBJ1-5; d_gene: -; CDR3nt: TGCGCCAGCAGCGTAGGAGGGTATAGCAATCAGCCCCAGCATTTT; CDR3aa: CASSVGGYSNQPQHF
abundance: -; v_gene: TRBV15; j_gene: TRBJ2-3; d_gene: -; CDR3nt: TGTGCCACCAGCACCCGCCCCGGGGGTTACACAGATACGCAGTATTTT; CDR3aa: CATSTRPGGYTDTQYF
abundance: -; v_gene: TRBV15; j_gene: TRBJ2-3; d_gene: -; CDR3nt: TGTGCCACCAGCAGAGATCCAGGGACTAGCACAGATACGCAGTATTTT; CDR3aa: CATSRDPGTSTDTQYF
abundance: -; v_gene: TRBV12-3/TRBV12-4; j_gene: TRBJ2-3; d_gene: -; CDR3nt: TGTGCCAGCAGTTTCTTCCCAGATACGCAGTATTTT; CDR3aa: CASSFFPDTQYF
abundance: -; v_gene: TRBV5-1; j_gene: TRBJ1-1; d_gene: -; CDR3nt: TGCGCCAGCAGCTTGGCGCGATTCAGGTTGAACACTGAAGCTTTCTTT; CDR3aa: CASSLARFRLNTEAFF
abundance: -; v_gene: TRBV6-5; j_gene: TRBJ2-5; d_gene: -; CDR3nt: TGTGCCAGCAGTTTTATTCAAGAGACCCAGTACTTC; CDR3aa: CASSFIQETQYF
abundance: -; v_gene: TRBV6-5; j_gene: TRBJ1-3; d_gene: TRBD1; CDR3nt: TGTGCCAGCAGTCGCATAACAGGGGGTGGAAACACCATATATTTT; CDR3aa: CASSRITGGGNTIYF
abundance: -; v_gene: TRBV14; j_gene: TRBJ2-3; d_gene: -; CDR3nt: TGTGCCAGCAGCCAATTGGCGGGCCTTACCACAGATACGCAGTATTTT; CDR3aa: CASSQLAGLTTDTQYF
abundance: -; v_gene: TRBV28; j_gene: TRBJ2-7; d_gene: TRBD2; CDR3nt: TGTGCCAGCAGTTTCGGTGGGGGCGGGAGGGACGAGCAGTACTTC; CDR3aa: CASSFGGGGRDEQYF
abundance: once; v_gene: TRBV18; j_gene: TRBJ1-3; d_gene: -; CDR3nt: TGTGCCAGCTCGCCCGGGACAATTGGAAACACCATATATTTT; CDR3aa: CASSPGTIGNTIYF
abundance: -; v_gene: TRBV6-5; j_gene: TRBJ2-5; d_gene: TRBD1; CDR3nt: TGTGCCAGCAGTTTACGGACAGGGGGCAATAGGGAGACCCAGTACTTC; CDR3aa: CASSLRTGGNRETQYF
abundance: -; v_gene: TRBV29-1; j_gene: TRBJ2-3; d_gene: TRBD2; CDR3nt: TGCAGCGTGCGGACTAGCGGAAGCACAGATACGCAGTATTTT; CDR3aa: CSVRTSGSTDTQYF
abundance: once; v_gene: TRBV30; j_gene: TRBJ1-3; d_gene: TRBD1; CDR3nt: TGTGCCTCCCAAACAGGGGGCTCTGGAAACACCATATATTTT; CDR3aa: CASQTGGSGNTIYF
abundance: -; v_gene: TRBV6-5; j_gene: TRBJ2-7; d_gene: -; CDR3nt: TGTGCCAGCAGTTACGGTCTTTGGAGAAGCTCCTACGAGCAGTACTTC; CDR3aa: CASSYGLWRSSYEQYF
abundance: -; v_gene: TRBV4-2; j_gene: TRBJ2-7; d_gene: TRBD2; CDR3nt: TGTGCCCGCCGCCACGCGGGGGCGGGGGGCAGGTGGGGTCTAGCGGGAGCCTCCTACGAGCAGTACTTC; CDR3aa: CARRHAGAGGRWGLAGASYEQYF
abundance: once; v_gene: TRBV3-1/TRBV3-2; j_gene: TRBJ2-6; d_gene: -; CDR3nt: TGTGCCAGCAGCCAAGTGTCAGGGAGGGCCAACGTCCTGACTTTC; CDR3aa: CASSQVSGRANVLTF
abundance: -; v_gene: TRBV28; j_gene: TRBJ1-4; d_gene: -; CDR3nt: TGTGCCAGCAGTCCGACAAGCCATGCAACTAATGAAAAACTGTTTTTT; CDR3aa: CASSPTSHATNEKLFF
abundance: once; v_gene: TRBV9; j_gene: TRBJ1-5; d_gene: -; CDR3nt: TGTGCCAGCAGCGCAGGGATCAATCAGCCCCAGCATTTT; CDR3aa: CASSAGINQPQHF
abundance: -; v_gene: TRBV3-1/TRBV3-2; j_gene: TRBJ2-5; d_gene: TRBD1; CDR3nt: TGTGCCAGCAGCCTCAGGGGGCCCCAAGAGACCCAGTACTTC; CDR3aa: CASSLRGPQETQYF
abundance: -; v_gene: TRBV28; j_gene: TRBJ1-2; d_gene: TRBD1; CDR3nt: TGTGCCAGCAGTCCCCCGACAGGGGGTTGGGGCTACACCTTC; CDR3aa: CASSPPTGGWGYTF
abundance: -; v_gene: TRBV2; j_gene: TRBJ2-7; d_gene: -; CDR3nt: TGTGCCAGCAGTGACCAGTTTTCCTACGAGCAGTACTTC; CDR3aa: CASSDQFSYEQYF
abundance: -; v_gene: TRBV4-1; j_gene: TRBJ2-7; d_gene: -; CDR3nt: TGCGCCAGCAGCCCAAGCGGTCTCTCCTACGAGCAGTACTTC; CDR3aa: CASSPSGLSYEQYF
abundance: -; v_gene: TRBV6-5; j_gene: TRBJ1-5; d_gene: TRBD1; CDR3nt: TGTGCCAGCAGCCCAGGGGGGAATAGCAATCAGCCCCAGCATTTT; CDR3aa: CASSPGGNSNQPQHF
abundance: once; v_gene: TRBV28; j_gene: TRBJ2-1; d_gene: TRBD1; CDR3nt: TGTGCCAGCAGTTTCTATGGGACAGGCATCGCCTACAATGAGCAGTTCTTC; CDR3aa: CASSFYGTGIAYNEQFF
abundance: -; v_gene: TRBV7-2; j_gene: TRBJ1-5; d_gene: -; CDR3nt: TGTGCCAGCAGCTCGGGACATGCTTTGTATCAGCCCCAGCATTTT; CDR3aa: CASSSGHALYQPQHF
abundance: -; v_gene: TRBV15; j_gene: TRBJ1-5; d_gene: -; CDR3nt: TGTGCCACCAGCAAGCCAGGGCTCAATCAGCCCCAGCATTTT; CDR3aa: CATSKPGLNQPQHF
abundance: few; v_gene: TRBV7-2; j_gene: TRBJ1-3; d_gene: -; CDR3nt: TGTGCCAGCAGCTCCGGTTCGGTTGGAAACACCATATATTTT; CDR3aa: CASSSGSVGNTIYF